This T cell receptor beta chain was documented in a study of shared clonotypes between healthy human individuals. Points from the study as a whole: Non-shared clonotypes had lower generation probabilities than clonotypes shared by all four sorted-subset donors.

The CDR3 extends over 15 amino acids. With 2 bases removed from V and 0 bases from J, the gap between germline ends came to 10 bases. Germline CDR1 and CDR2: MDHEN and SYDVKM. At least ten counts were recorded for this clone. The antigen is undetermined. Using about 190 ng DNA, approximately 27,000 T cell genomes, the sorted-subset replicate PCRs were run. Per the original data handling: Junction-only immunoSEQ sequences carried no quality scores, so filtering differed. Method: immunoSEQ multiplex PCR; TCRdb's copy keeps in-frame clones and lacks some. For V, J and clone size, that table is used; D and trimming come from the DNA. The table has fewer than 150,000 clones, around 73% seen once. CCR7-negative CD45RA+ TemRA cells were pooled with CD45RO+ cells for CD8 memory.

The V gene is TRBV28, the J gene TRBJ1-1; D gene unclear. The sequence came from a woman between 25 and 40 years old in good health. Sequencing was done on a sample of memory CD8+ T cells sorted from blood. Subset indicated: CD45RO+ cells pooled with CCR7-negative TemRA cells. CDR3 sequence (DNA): TGTGCCAGCAGTTTAAAGGGATACATGAACACTGAAGCTTTCTTT. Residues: CASSLKGYMNTEAFF. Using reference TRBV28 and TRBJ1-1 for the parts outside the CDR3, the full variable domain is DVKVTQSSRYLVKRTGEKVFLECVQDMDHENMFWYRQDPGLGLRLIYFSYDVKMKEKGDIPEGYSVSREKKERFSLILESASTNQTSMYLCASSLKGYMNTEAFFGQGTRLTVV.